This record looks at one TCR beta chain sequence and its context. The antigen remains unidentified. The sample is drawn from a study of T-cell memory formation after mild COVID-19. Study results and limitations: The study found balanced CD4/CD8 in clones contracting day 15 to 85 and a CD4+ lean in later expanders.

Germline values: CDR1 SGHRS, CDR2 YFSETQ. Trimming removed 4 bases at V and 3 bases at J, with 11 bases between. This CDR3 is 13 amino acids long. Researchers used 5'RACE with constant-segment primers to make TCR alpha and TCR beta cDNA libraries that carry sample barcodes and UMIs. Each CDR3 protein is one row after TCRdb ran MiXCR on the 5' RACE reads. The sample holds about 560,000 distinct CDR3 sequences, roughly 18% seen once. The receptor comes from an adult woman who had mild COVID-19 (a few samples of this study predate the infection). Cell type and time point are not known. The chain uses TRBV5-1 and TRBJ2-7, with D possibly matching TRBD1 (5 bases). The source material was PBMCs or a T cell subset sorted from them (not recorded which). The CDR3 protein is CASSHDSFYEQYF. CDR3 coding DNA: TGCGCCAGCAGCCATGACAGTTTCTACGAGCAGTACTTC.